This T cell receptor (beta chain) derives from a study of T cell responses to AZD1222 COVID-19 vaccine. The data were produced by immunoSEQ multiplex PCR, yet TCRdb's version contains in-frame clones alone and is incomplete. The table includes under 100,000 clones, around 85% detected once. Samples with a second dose at about 4 or about 12 weeks were pooled together. CDR1 is MNHEY and CDR2 is SVGEGT in the germline V gene. This CDR3 is 15 amino acids long. V lost 3 bases and J 6 bases, leaving 15 bases between the germline ends. The sequences come from peripheral blood, collected 28 days after the second AZD1222 dose. The rearrangement links TRBV6-2 or TRBV6-3 to TRBJ1-5; tentatively, D is TRBD1 (5 bases). The clonotype comes from an adult who received the AZD1222 COVID-19 vaccine. CDR3 in amino acids: CASSYPFSGGQPQHF. CDR3 in DNA: TGTGCCAGCAGTTATCCATTTTCGGGGGGTCAGCCCCAGCATTTT.